This TCR beta chain was captured by sequencing in a study of monozygotic twins with inflammatory bowel disease. Study-level points and caveats: Reduced clonotype sharing with other individuals was observed in IBD patients relative to healthy twins, especially with disease activity. The authors note that differing immunosuppressive treatments may have added variability to patient repertoires.

Total RNA amounting to 3,000 to 3,500 ng went into each TCR library. Researchers used template switching to add UMIs featuring a 6-nucleotide sample barcode. TCRdb processed the 5' RACE reads again and assigns one entry to each CDR3 protein, with no DNA. This sample carries 110,000 to 150,000 distinct CDR3 sequences, with roughly 1.2% going to the ten biggest clones. As regards this clonotype: What it recognizes is unknown.

The CDR3 extends over 16 amino acids. Germline CDR1 is DFQATT and CDR2 is SNEGSKA (reference sequence). This receptor was obtained from a human donor with ulcerative colitis or Crohn's disease, or a healthy co-twin of an affected twin (not recorded which). The chain joins TRBV20-1 to TRBJ2-3; TCRdb calls TRBD2, which cannot be checked without DNA. What was sequenced was blood. CDR3 protein: CSAGRDARVGTDTQYF.